The entry below gives a single T cell receptor (beta chain) sequence along with its context. Its antigen is not identified. This sample stems from a study of cytomegalovirus exposure and HLA in healthy donors. Study-wide context: Falling in the Caucasian-associated ancestry cluster were 81% of around 370 genotyped donors. Regarding the study as a whole: Testing in vitro showed a few CMV-associated chains specific for CMV antigens. The study labeled 150 to 200 TCR beta chains cytomegalovirus-associated. A later analysis reportedly found fewer N-insertions in an Asian-associated ancestry cluster than the roughly 670-donor mean.

This CDR3 has 19 residues. The PCR was carried out with 60 Vbeta primers and 13 Jbeta primers. Some clones are missing from TCRdb's copy, which holds only in-frame ones; the method was immunoSEQ multiplex PCR. The sample holds 45,000 to 60,000 clones. This chain connects TRBV1 to TRBJ1-5; TRBD1, the D gene given by the table, was not confirmed from the DNA. TRBV1 is marked as a pseudogene. Sequencing input: PBMCs. The origin of this receptor is a male donor in good health and CMV-seronegative. CDR3 amino acids: CTSSRYRDRGPQSNQPQHF. The CDR3 DNA follows: TGCACCAGCAGCCGCTACCGGGACAGGGGTCCGCAGAGCAATCAGCCCCAGCATTTT.